This is a list of T cell receptor beta chains from one sample in a study of T cell changes during pregnancy in multiple sclerosis. Profiling relied on immunoSEQ multiplex PCR, and the TCRdb table lists in-frame clones only, not all of them. The table records 45,000 to 65,000 clones, roughly 94% of them present only once. This sample comprised CD8+ T cells from peripheral blood mononuclear cells, obtained in the third trimester of pregnancy. These receptors were collected from a female donor with multiple sclerosis, enrolled in a pregnancy study. The CDR3 runs from the conserved cysteine through the conserved F or W.

TRBV29-1,TRBJ2-1,CSVLLAGDTYNEQFF
TRBV6-5,TRBJ1-5,CASSYSQGIQPQHF
TRBV5-5,TRBJ2-1,CASSLSMLAGGPGGDEQFF
TRBV2,TRBJ2-1,CASSEPGGPANEQFF
TRBV6-5,TRBJ1-1,CASSLGQGGTEAFF
TRBV30,TRBJ2-3,CAWSQGGVSTDTQYF
TRBV5-1,TRBJ2-7,CASSWPYRGERDYEQYF
TRBV6-1,TRBJ2-7,CASTPWTGTYEQYF
TRBV27,TRBJ2-3,CASSLWVAGGHPPPTDTQYF
TRBV4-2,TRBJ2-7,CASSQSFGTSYEQYF